This T cell receptor beta chain was obtained from a study of blood T cells in healthy people across ages. Study-level findings and limits: Naive T cell percentage by flow cytometry tracked strongly with beta diversity.

The people who gave samples were healthy Caucasians from Russia, aged about 6 to 100. The CDR3 runs to 17 residues. Germline V gene lookup returns CDR1 LGHNT and CDR2 FRNRAP. Trimming removed 1 base from V and 2 bases from J; junction bases left unmatched: 9. Points on this clonotype: Its antigen remains unknown.

Next came a second PCR, run for about 7 to 11 cycles, which used a sample-barcoded 5' primer along with a J-beta primer mix. Each CDR3 protein is one row after TCRdb ran MiXCR on the 5' RACE reads. Of 710,000 or so distinct CDR3 sequences listed, 22% are singletons. The clonotype comes from a man aged 65 to 85 in good health. The material sequenced was blood. The rearrangement joins TRBV12-5 to TRBJ2-5; 8 bases align to TRBD1. In nucleotides, the CDR3 is TGTGCTAGTGGTTTGGCCGACAGGGGATTATCACAAGAGACCCAGTACTTC. Its protein is CASGLADRGLSQETQYF.